The next 3 T cell receptor beta chains were all read from a single sample in a study of neurological immune-mediated disorders. TCRdb passed the 5' RACE reads through MiXCR, listing each CDR3 protein once. The repertoire consists of 65,000 to 90,000 distinct CDR3 sequences, with about 3% occurring once and the leading ten covering roughly 5%. Specimen: PBMCs. All receptors derive from a woman aged 50 to 60 with multiple sclerosis.

This clonotype came up many times. The rearrangement links TRBV20-1 to TRBJ2-7, with D unresolved. The CDR3 extends over 15 amino acids. The V and J ends lost 1 base and 0 bases respectively, with 13 bases between them. Per the germline V gene, CDR1 is DFQATT and CDR2 is SNEGSKA (reference sequence). The CDR3 coding sequence is TGCAGTGCTAGAGCTATCGGACGGAGCTCCTACGAGCAGTACTTC. Translated, it gives CSARAIGRSSYEQYF.

This clonotype was recorded at least ten times. J is TRBJ2-1 and V is TRBV4-3, with D perhaps matching TRBD2 (5 bases). CDR1 and CDR2 from the germline V gene are LGHNA and YSLEER. V lost 2 bases and J lost 12, with 11 bases in between. The CDR3 has 12 amino acids. CDR3 residues: CASSQYGESQFF. DNA of the CDR3: TGCGCCAGCAGCCAATACGGGGAGTCGCAGTTCTTC.

This clonotype was picked up many times. V usage is TRBV7-6 and J usage is TRBJ2-1, with TRBD2 matching 11 bases. CDR3 length: 17 amino acids. J lost 5 bases, V lost 5 bases, and 11 bases had no gene match. CDR1 is SGHVS and CDR2 is FNYEAQ in the germline V gene. Written as DNA, the CDR3 is TGTGCCAGCAGCCCCATTAGCGGGAGGGGGTTTAACAATGAGCAGTTCTTC. Amino acids: CASSPISGRGFNNEQFF. The full variable domain, rest sourced from reference TRBV7-6 and TRBJ2-1, is GAGVSQSPRYKVTKRGQDVALRCDPISGHVSLYWYRQALGQGPEFLTYFNYEAQQDKSGLPNDRFSAERPEGSISTLTIQRTEQRDSAMYRCASSPISGRGFNNEQFFGPGTRLTVL.